One sample yielded the 23 T cell receptor beta chains listed below, sequenced in a study of T cells in Graves' hyperthyroidism and ophthalmopathy. Amplification of TCR beta CDR3 regions used RNA as the template. The TCR CDR3 first-round RT-PCR relied on the HTBI primer set. A single record per CDR3 protein comes from TCRdb applying MiXCR to the multiplex PCR reads. This sample carries about 530,000 distinct CDR3 sequences, approximately 17% of them seen once, and the ten largest clones take approximately 15%. Sequencing used blood. These receptors were taken from a young woman with Graves' ophthalmopathy.

This chain joins TRBV7-3 and TRBJ2-3, with D possibly matching TRBD2 (5 bases). Germline V gene lookup returns CDR1 SGHTA and CDR2 FQGTGA. This CDR3 has 12 residues. Trimming shortened V by 5 bases and J by 9 bases, and 12 bases separated the two germline ends. CDR3 loop: CASSTHSGTQYF. Written as DNA, the CDR3 is TGTGCCAGCAGCACTCACTCGGGGACGCAGTATTTT.

J is TRBJ1-1 and V is TRBV7-9; D not resolved. Trimming stripped 4 bases from V and 1 base from J, with 10 bases between. This CDR3 spans 14 amino acids. CDR1 and CDR2 from the germline V gene are SEHNR and FQNEAQ (reference sequence). The CDR3 loop is CASSSQWSNTEAFF. The CDR3, as DNA: TGTGCCAGCAGCTCCCAATGGTCGAACACTGAAGCTTTCTTT.

The sample holds a few counts of this clonotype. The gene calls are TRBV11-2 and TRBJ2-5, with TRBD2 matching over 8 bases. Germline V gives CDR1 SGHAT, CDR2 FQNNGV. This CDR3 region has 14 residues. Losses at the gene ends were 5 bases for V and 10 bases for J; bases not matched to a gene: 12. The CDR3 DNA sequence: TGTGCCAGCAGCCCCCAGGCGGGGGCGGGGGGCCAGTACTTC. Protein product: CASSPQAGAGGQYF.

The rearrangement uses TRBV7-9 and TRBJ2-1; tentatively, D is TRBD2 (7 bases). Per the germline V gene, CDR1 is SEHNR and CDR2 is FQNEAQ (reference sequence). The CDR3 runs to 16 residues. V lost 1 base and J lost 5, with 15 bases in between. The CDR3 DNA reads as TGTGCCAGCAGCTTAGTTGTGGGGGGGCCCAACAATGAGCAGTTCTTC. Encoded protein: CASSLVVGGPNNEQFF.

Many counts were recorded for this clonotype. The V call is TRBV20-1, the J call TRBJ2-5; maybe TRBD2 (6 bases). V lost 1 base, J lost 5 bases, and 14 bases lay in between. Germline V gene lookup returns CDR1 DFQATT and CDR2 SNEGSKA (reference sequence). The CDR3 consists of 14 residues. CDR3 region: CSARGTEGVETQYF. As DNA, the CDR3 is TGCAGTGCTAGAGGAACGGAGGGTGTTGAGACCCAGTACTTC.

This clonotype was picked up many times. The chain links TRBV11-2 to TRBJ2-7; TRBD1 aligns across 8 bases. Per the germline V gene, CDR1 is SGHAT and CDR2 is FQNNGV. The CDR3 covers 15 residues. With 3 bases clipped from V and 0 bases from J, the junction kept 4 bases outside the gene matches. The CDR3 DNA reads as TGTGCCAGCAGCTTCGGACAGGGTGGCTCCTACGAGCAGTACTTC. This gives the protein CASSFGQGGSYEQYF.

This clonotype was counted ten times or more. The chain is built from TRBV6-2 or TRBV6-3 and TRBJ2-3; D unclear. This CDR3 has 12 residues. Deletions cut 5 bases from V and 7 bases from J, with 10 bases between. CDR1 and CDR2 (germline): MNHEY, SVGEGT. The CDR3 DNA is TGTGCCAGCAGTAACGGGTTGAATACGCAGTATTTT. Protein product: CASSNGLNTQYF.

This clonotype was observed at least ten times. The chain is built from TRBV27 and TRBJ2-5; perhaps TRBD1 as D (6 bases). Germline loops: CDR1 MNHEY, CDR2 SMNVEV (reference sequence). V lost 2 bases and J lost 5, with 12 bases in between. The CDR3 is made up of 14 amino acids. The CDR3 DNA follows: TGTGCCAGCAGTTTAACAGGGCTGGAGGAGACCCAGTACTTC. It specifies CASSLTGLEETQYF.

This clonotype was seen at least ten times. The genes are TRBV5-8 and TRBJ1-5, with TRBD1 matching over 8 bases. Germline V gives CDR1 SGHTS, CDR2 YDEGEE. The CDR3 spans 12 residues. Trimming at V came to 2 bases and at J to 13 bases, leaving 5 bases not matched to a gene. The CDR3 loop reads CASSFTGGPQHF. CDR3 DNA sequence: TGTGCCAGCAGCTTTACAGGGGGGCCGCAGCATTTT.

The chain employs TRBV10-2 and TRBJ2-1; D may match TRBD1 or TRBD2 (6 bases each). Trimming took 7 bases from V and 0 from J, leaving 19 bases between them. CDR3 size: 17 residues. Germline V gene lookup returns CDR1 WSHSY and CDR2 SAAADI. CDR3 sequence: CASKGEWGAGSYNEQFF. As DNA, the CDR3 is TGCGCCAGCAAGGGGGAGTGGGGGGCCGGCTCCTACAATGAGCAGTTCTTC.

The chain recombines TRBV12-3 or TRBV12-4 with TRBJ2-1; 8 bases are shared with TRBD2. J was trimmed by 0 bases and V by 0 bases; bases with no gene match: 10. This CDR3 has 19 amino acids. As DNA, the CDR3 is TGTGCCAGCAGTTTAGCAAATAGCGGGGCCGTCAGCTCCTACAATGAGCAGTTCTTC. It yields the protein CASSLANSGAVSSYNEQFF.

This clonotype was seen repeatedly, ten times or more. The J gene is TRBJ2-5, the V gene TRBV6-1, with TRBD2 matching 8 bases. In germline, CDR1 is MNHNS, CDR2 SASEGT. The CDR3 is 15 residues long. The trim removed 6 bases at V and 2 bases at J, leaving 8 bases unmatched. The CDR3 DNA sequence: TGTGCCAGCAGGAGGACGGGGGGGCGGCAAGAGACCCAGTACTTC. It translates to CASRRTGGRQETQYF.

V and J are TRBV19 and TRBJ1-1; D may be TRBD1 (6 bases). CDR3 size: 14 residues. The germline gives CDR1 LNHDA, CDR2 SQIVND (reference sequence). V lost 1 base to trimming and J lost 11 bases, with 17 bases between them. This chain's CDR3 is CASSIGRTAHRAFF. The DNA for the CDR3 is TGTGCCAGTAGTATAGGGCGGACAGCCCATCGGGCTTTCTTT.

The V and J genes are TRBV11-2 and TRBJ2-6; TRBD2 aligns across 9 bases. The V segment lost 4 bases and the J segment 0 bases; nucleotides outside the gene matches: 7. Germline V gives CDR1 SGHAT, CDR2 FQNNGV. CDR3 size: 18 residues. In DNA, the CDR3 is TGTGCCAGCAGCTCCTTAGCGGGAGACAACTCTGGGGCCAACGTCCTGACTTTC. This encodes CASSSLAGDNSGANVLTF.

This clonotype was observed a handful of times. The chain joins TRBV9 to TRBJ2-7; 10 nucleotides align to TRBD2. V shed 4 bases and J 0 bases; nucleotides not matched to a gene: 4. Germline V lookup: CDR1 SGDLS, CDR2 YYNGEE. This CDR3 comprises 15 residues. CDR3 loop: CASSRGTSVSYEQYF. The CDR3 DNA follows: TGTGCCAGCAGCCGTGGGACTAGCGTCTCCTACGAGCAGTACTTC.

This clonotype was detected many times. The chain combines TRBV27 with TRBJ2-1; D is perhaps TRBD2 (6 bases). The length of the CDR3 is 16 residues. V lost 2 bases and J lost 6, with 17 bases in between. In germline, CDR1 is MNHEY, CDR2 SMNVEV (reference sequence). The CDR3 DNA reads as TGTGCCAGCAGTTTAACCGGAGGGCCATCGTTCAATGAGCAGTTCTTC. This codes for CASSLTGGPSFNEQFF.

Worth noting for this clonotype: Its ends do not fully match the called genes, so a read error is possible. This chain uses TRBV7-9 with TRBJ2-3; no definite D call. The CDR3 sequence is 15 residues long. The germline gives CDR1 SEHNR, CDR2 FQNEAQ (reference sequence). The CDR3 sequence: CASRWSRASIDTQYF. The DNA of the CDR3 is TGTGCCAGCAGGTGGTCCCGAGCAAGCATAGATACGCAGTATTTT.

This clonotype was found a few times. J is TRBJ2-6 and V is TRBV20-1, with 11 bases fitting TRBD1. Germline V gene lookup returns CDR1 DFQATT and CDR2 SNEGSKA (reference sequence). Trimming cost V 6 bases and J 0 bases; bases outside gene matches: 7. This CDR3 has 17 residues. In DNA form, the CDR3 reads TGCAGTGCGGCCGGGACAGGGGGAATCTCTGGGGCCAACGTCCTGACTTTC. Translating gives CSAAGTGGISGANVLTF.

In its sample, this clonotype was seen many times. The V call is TRBV7-3, the J call TRBJ2-1; D gene uncertain. Trimming took 5 bases from V and 6 from J, leaving 11 bases between them. Germline V gene lookup returns CDR1 SGHTA and CDR2 FQGTGA. The CDR3 has 13 amino acids. Written as DNA, the CDR3 is TGTGCCAGCAGCCCGGGCGGCCCCAATGAGCAGTTCTTC. Translation gives CASSPGGPNEQFF.

The chain couples TRBV13 to TRBJ2-5; D is possibly TRBD2 (6 bases). The CDR3 extends over 17 amino acids. CDR1 and CDR2 (germline): PRHDT, FYEKMQ (reference sequence). V was pared by 1 base and J by 4 bases, with 19 bases between. The CDR3 DNA sequence: TGTGCCAGCAGCTTAGAAGGGGCGGGTGAGGAGGGAGAGACCCAGTACTTC. It yields the protein CASSLEGAGEEGETQYF.

This clonotype showed up just a few times. The chain couples TRBV20-1 to TRBJ2-7, with 8 bases matching TRBD1. This CDR3 has 16 residues. Losses at the gene ends were 1 base for V and 1 base for J; bases not matched to a gene: 9. Germline lookup yields CDR1 DFQATT and CDR2 SNEGSKA (reference sequence). The CDR3 protein is CSARVALDRVSYEQYF. Written as DNA, the CDR3 is TGCAGTGCTAGAGTGGCCTTGGACAGGGTATCCTACGAGCAGTACTTC.

This clonotype was detected a few times. The rearrangement joins TRBV27 to TRBJ1-1; the match to TRBD1 covers 7 bases. V lost 3 bases, J lost 6 bases, and 7 bases stayed unmatched. Germline assignment: CDR1 MNHEY and CDR2 SMNVEV (reference sequence). The CDR3 consists of 14 residues. The CDR3 loop reads CASSLTGRLAEAFF. CDR3 nucleotides: TGTGCCAGCAGTTTGACAGGGAGGCTCGCTGAAGCTTTCTTT.

In its sample, this clonotype was seen many times. V and J are TRBV2 and TRBJ1-1; D is unresolved. CDR1 SNHLY and CDR2 FYNNEI come from the germline V gene. This CDR3 contains 15 residues. V was cut by 2 bases and J by 3 bases, with 13 bases left in between. CDR3 DNA: TGTGCCAGCAGTGAATGGGCAGAGGTCGACACTGAAGCTTTCTTT. Translating gives CASSEWAEVDTEAFF.